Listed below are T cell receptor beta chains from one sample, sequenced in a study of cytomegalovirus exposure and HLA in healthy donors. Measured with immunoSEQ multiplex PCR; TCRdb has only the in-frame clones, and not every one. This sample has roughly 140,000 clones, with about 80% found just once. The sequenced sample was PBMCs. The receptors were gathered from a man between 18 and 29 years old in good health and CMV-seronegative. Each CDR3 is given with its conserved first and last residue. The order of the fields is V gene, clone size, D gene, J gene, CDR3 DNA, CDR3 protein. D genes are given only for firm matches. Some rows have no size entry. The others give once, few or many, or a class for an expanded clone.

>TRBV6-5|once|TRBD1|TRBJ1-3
TGTGCCAGCAGCCAGGGGGACGGAAACACCATATATTTT
CASSQGDGNTIYF
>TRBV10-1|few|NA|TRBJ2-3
TGCGCCAGCAGTGACTACAGGGACACAGATACGCAGTATTTT
CASSDYRDTDTQYF
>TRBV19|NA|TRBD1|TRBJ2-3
TGTGCCAGTAAGGGGACAGGCGCAGATACGCAGTATTTT
CASKGTGADTQYF
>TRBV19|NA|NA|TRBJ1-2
TGTGCCAGTAGTAAGGAGAACTTACAGGTGACTTATGGCTACACCTTC
CASSKENLQVTYGYTF
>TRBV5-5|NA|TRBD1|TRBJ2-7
TGTGCCAGCAGCCTCAAAGCCGGGACAGGCCCCTACGAGCAGTACTTC
CASSLKAGTGPYEQYF
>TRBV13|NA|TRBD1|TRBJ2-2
TGTGCCAGCAGCAGGGGGCGTATCGGGGAGCTGTTTTTT
CASSRGRIGELFF
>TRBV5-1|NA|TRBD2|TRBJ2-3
TGCGCCAGCTTGGGACTAGCGGGGGACACAGATACGCAGTATTTT
CASLGLAGDTDTQYF
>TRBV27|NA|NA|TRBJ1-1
TGTGCCAGCAGTTTCCCGGGGGGTGAAGCTTTCTTT
CASSFPGGEAFF
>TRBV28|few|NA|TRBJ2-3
TGTGCCAGCAGTTTCAGTACGAACACAGATACGCAGTATTTT
CASSFSTNTDTQYF
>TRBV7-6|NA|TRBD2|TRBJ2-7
TGTGCCAGCAGCTTAGCGCCTAGCGGGAGTAATCCGACTACCGAGCAGTACTTC
CASSLAPSGSNPTTEQYF
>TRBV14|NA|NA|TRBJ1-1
TGTGCCAGCAGCCAAATGCCTGTGAGGGTCTTCACTGAAGCTTTCTTT
CASSQMPVRVFTEAFF
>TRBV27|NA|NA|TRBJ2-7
TGTGCCAGCAGCCCAACAGGCTACGAGCAGTACTTC
CASSPTGYEQYF
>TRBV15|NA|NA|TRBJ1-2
TGTGCCACCAGCAGGGACGACGACAGGTTACACGGCTACACCTTC
CATSRDDDRLHGYTF
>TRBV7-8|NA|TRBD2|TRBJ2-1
TGTGCCAGCAGGGTCCTAGCGGGGGGCTACAATGAGCAGTTCTTC
CASRVLAGGYNEQFF
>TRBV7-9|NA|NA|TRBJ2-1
TGTGCCAGCAGCTTAGCGCTAGCGCTTAGTAATGAGCAGTTCTTC
CASSLALALSNEQFF
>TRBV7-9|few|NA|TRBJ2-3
TGTGCCAGCCATGCAGGCACGGGGAGGAACACAGATACGCAGTATTTT
CASHAGTGRNTDTQYF
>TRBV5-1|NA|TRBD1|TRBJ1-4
TGCGCCAGCAGCCGTTCGGACAGGGGGCTAACTAATGAAAAACTGTTTTTT
CASSRSDRGLTNEKLFF
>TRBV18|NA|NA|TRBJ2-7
TGTGCCAGCTCCCCGAGGCTCGAGCAGTACTTC
CASSPRLEQYF
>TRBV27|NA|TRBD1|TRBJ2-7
TGTGCCAGTGGGCCGGGACAGGGGGACGAGCAGTACTTC
CASGPGQGDEQYF
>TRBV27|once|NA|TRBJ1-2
TGTGCCAGCAGTCCGGACGTCAGGACAGTTTTGCTCTATGGCTACACCTTC
CASSPDVRTVLLYGYTF
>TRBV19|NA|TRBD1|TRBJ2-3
TGTGCCAGTAGTACCCGACAGGGGATAGATACGCAGTATTTT
CASSTRQGIDTQYF
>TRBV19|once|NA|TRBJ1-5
TGTGCCAGTATCCTACAGGTAAATAGCAATCAGCCCCAGCATTTT
CASILQVNSNQPQHF
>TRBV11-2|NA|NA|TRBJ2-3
TGTGCCAGCAGCTTAGTAGGGGCCAGCACAGATACGCAGTATTTT
CASSLVGASTDTQYF
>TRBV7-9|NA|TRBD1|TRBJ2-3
TGTGCCAGCAGCCCAGGGACAGCGGGCACAGATACGCAGTATTTT
CASSPGTAGTDTQYF
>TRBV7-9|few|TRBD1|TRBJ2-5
TGTGCCAGCAGCTTAGTTAAGGACAGGGTGGGAGAGACCCAGTACTTC
CASSLVKDRVGETQYF
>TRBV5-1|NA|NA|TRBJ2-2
TGCGCCAGCAGTTATTTCGCGGGCCCCGGGGAGCTGTTTTTT
CASSYFAGPGELFF
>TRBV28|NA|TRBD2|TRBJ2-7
TGTGCCAGCAGTTTAGGTGGCGGGAGGGCCCGCGAGCAGTACTTC
CASSLGGGRAREQYF
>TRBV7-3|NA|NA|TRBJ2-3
TGTGCCAGCAGCTTAAAGGGGGATTACACAGATACGCAGTATTTT
CASSLKGDYTDTQYF
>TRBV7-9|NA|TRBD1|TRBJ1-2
TGTGCCAGCAGCCTTCTCGGGACAGCCGCCATTTCCTATGGCTACACCTTC
CASSLLGTAAISYGYTF
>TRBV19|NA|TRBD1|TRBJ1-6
TGTGCCAGTACCCGGGACAGGGGTAATTCACCCCTCCACTTT
CASTRDRGNSPLHF
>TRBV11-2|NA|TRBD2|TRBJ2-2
TGTGCCAGCAGCTTAATGGGACTAGCGAACACCGGGGAGCTGTTTTTT
CASSLMGLANTGELFF
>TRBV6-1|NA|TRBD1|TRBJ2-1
TGTGCCAGCAGTGAAGAAGGGGGCTTTTACAATGAGCAGTTCTTC
CASSEEGGFYNEQFF
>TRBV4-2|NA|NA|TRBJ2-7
TGTGCCAGCAGCCAACCTCCTGGGGCTTCAGCCACCTACGAGCAGTACTTC
CASSQPPGASATYEQYF
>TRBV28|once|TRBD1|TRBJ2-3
TGTGCCAGCGTGACAGGGGGCCCAGATACGCAGTATTTT
CASVTGGPDTQYF
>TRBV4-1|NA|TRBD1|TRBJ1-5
TGCGCCAGCAGCCAAGCGGGACAGGGAGAAAATCAGCCCCAGCATTTT
CASSQAGQGENQPQHF
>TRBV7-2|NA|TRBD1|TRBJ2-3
TGTGCCAGCAGCTACTCCGCGGGACAGGGCACAGATACGCAGTATTTT
CASSYSAGQGTDTQYF
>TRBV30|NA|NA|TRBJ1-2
TGTGCCTGGAGATTCTTGGGCTACACCTTC
CAWRFLGYTF
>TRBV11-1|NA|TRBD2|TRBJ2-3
TGTGCCAGCAGCGCCGGGACTAGCGGGAGGAGCACAGATACGCAGTATTTT
CASSAGTSGRSTDTQYF
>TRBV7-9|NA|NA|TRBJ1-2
TGTGCCAGCAGCGTACCCCGTGGCGGCTACACCTTC
CASSVPRGGYTF
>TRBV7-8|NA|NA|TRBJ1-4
TGTGCCAGCAGCCCCTTAGTTACAGGGCTTGCAACTAATGAAAAACTGTTTTTT
CASSPLVTGLATNEKLFF
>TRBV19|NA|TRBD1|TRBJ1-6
TGTGCCAGTAGTTCGGGACAGGGGAAGCATTCACCCCTCCACTTT
CASSSGQGKHSPLHF
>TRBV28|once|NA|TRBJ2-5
TGTGCCAGCATCAATCCAGGGGGGAAAGGAGAGACCCAGTACTTC
CASINPGGKGETQYF
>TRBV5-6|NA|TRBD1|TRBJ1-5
TGTGCCAGCAGCTTGAGCCAGGGGGGTCAGCCCCAGCATTTT
CASSLSQGGQPQHF
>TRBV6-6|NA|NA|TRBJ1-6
TGTGCCAGCAGTTACTACGGGGATAATTCACCCCTCCACTTT
CASSYYGDNSPLHF
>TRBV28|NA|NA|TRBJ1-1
TGTGCCAGCAGGTCTACGGACACTGAAGCTTTCTTT
CASRSTDTEAFF
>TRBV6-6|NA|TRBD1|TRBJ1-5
TGTGCCAGCACCAACCCGACAGGGACCCGGCAGCCCCAGCATTTT
CASTNPTGTRQPQHF
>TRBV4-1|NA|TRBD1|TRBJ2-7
TGCGCCAGCAGCCAAGATACGGGACAGGGTTCCTACGAGCAGTACTTC
CASSQDTGQGSYEQYF
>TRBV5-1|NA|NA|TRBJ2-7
TGCGCCAGCAGCTTGTACGCGGGAAGGCGCTCCTACGAGCAGTACTTC
CASSLYAGRRSYEQYF
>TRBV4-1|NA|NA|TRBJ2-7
TGCGCCAGCAGCCCAAGCCCACTTCCAGGCGAGCAGTACTTC
CASSPSPLPGEQYF
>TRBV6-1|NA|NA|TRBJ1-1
TGTGCCAGCAGTGGTTCCCCGGGACTCAAAAACACTGAAGCTTTCTTT
CASSGSPGLKNTEAFF
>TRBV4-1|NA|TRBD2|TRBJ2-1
TGCGCCAGCAGCCAAGGGCCAGCGGGGACCTACAATGAGCAGTTCTTC
CASSQGPAGTYNEQFF
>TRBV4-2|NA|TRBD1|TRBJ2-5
TGTGCCAGCAGCCAAGATACAGGGGGCTTTGGGGAGACCCAGTACTTC
CASSQDTGGFGETQYF
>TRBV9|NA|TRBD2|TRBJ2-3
TGTGCCAGCAGCGTAGAAAAGCGGGGGGACCTATTCACAGATACGCAGTATTTT
CASSVEKRGDLFTDTQYF
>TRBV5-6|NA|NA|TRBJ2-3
TGTGCCAGCAGCTTTATTACACATGGGGGGACAGATACGCAGTATTTT
CASSFITHGGTDTQYF
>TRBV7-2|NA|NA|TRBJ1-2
TGTGCCAGCAGCTCCCAGGGAGGGGTGGGGTATGGCTACACCTTC
CASSSQGGVGYGYTF
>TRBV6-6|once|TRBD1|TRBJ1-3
TGTGCCAGCAGCCGACAGGGGACCTCTGGAAACACCATATATTTT
CASSRQGTSGNTIYF
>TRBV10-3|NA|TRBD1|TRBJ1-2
TGTGCCATCAGTGAGGGACAGGGAGAAGGCTACACCTTC
CAISEGQGEGYTF
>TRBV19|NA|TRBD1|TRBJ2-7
TGTGCCAGTAGTATCCCGGGACAGGGCTCTTACGAGCAGTACTTC
CASSIPGQGSYEQYF
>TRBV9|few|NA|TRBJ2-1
TGTGCCAGCACCCTCGCCGCGGGGAGCTACAATGAGCAGTTCTTC
CASTLAAGSYNEQFF
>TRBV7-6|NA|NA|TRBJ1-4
TGTGCCAGCAGCCCAGGGGCGAAAGGGGAAAAACTGTTTTTT
CASSPGAKGEKLFF